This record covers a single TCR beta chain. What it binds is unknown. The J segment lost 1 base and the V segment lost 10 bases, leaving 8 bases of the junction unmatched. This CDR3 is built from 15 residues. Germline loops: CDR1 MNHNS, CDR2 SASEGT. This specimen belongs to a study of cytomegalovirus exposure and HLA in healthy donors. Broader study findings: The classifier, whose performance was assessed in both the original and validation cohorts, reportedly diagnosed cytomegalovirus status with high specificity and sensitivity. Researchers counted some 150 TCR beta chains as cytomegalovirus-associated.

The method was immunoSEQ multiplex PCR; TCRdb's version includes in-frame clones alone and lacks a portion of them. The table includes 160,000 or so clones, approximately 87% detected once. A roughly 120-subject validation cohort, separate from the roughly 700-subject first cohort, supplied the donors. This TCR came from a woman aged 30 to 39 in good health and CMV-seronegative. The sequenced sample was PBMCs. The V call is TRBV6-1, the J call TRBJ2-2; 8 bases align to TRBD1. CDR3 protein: CAIPPDRENTGELFF. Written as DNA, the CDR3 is TGTGCCATCCCGCCGGACAGGGAGAACACCGGGGAGCTGTTTTTT.